This TCR beta chain was identified during a study of Ad26.COV2.S vaccination and SARS-CoV-2 variants. Method: immunoSEQ multiplex PCR; TCRdb's copy keeps in-frame clones and lacks some. The sample lists approximately 450,000 clones, approximately 90% occurring once. Described treatment: roughly 20 received Ad26.COV2.S at low or high dose, single or two shots; several received placebo; per-sample allocation not given. Samples came from day 63 after the first vaccine or placebo injection. Study conclusions and caveats: Participants in the vaccine arm had higher spike-specific TCR breadth; placebo recipients had lower.

Of note for this clone: Its antigen is unknown.

Material: peripheral blood, obtained in a trial of Ad26.COV2.S vaccine versus placebo. This receptor was identified in a person between 18 and 65 years old who received the Ad26.COV2.S COVID-19 vaccine or a placebo.

The CDR3 DNA reads TGTGCCAGTAGTATGGACGCCTCGGTCAATGAGCAGTTCTTC. It codes for CASSMDASVNEQFF. The chain joins TRBV19 to TRBJ2-1; D gene ambiguous. With 3 bases removed from V and 6 bases from J, the gap between germline ends came to 12 bases. The V gene's germline CDR1 is LNHDA and CDR2 SQIVND (reference sequence). This CDR3 has 14 residues.